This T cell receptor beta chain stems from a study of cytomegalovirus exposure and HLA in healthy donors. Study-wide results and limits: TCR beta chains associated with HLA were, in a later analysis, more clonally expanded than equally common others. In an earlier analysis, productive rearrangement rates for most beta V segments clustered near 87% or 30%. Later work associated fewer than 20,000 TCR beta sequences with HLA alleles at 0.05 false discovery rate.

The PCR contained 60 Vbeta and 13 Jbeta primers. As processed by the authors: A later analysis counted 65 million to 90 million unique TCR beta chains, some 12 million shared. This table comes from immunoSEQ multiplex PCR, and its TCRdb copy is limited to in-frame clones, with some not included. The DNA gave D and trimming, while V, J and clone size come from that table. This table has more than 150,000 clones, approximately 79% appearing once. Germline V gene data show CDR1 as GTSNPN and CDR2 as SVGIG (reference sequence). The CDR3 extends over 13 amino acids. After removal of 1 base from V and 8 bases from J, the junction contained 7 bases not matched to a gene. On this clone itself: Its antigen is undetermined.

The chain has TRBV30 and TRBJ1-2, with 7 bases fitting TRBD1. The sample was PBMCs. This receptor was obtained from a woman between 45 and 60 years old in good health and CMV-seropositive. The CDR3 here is CAWSADREVGYTF. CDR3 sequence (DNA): TGTGCCTGGAGTGCTGACAGGGAGGTAGGCTACACCTTC.